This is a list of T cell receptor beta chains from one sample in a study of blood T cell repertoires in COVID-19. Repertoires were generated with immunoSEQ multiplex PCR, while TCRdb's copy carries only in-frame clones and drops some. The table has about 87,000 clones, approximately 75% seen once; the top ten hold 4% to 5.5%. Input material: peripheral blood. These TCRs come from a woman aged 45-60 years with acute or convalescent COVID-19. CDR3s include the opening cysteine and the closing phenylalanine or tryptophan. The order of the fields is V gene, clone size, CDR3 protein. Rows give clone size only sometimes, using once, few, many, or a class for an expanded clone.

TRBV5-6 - CASTISPTGSNYGYTF
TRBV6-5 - CASSRERDTEAFF
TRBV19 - CASSLRTAYNQPQHF
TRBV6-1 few CASSEASGGSYEQYF
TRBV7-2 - CASSPSNPSYGYTF
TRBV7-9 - CASSALSDWTEGYTF
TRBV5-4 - CASSLLGQGTDGYTF
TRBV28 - CASSSRQGNYGYTF
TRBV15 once CATSRETGAYNEQFF
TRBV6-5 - CASTRDSLNSPLHF
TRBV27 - CASSWTGPHNEQFF
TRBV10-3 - CASSGWGPYNSPLHF
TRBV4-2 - CASSQDPAGGSPLHF
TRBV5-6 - CASSAGNPQETQYF
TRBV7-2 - CASSSDRDREQYF
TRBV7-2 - CASSFQAGTEAFF
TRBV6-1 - CASSEERDRGIGYEQYF
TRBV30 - CAWSGKGQGNEKLFF
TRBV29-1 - CSVEMTRGTDTQYF
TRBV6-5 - CASSYSTGDVTEAFF
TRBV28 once CASSPSRRGGYTF
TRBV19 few CASSIQGVGSPLHF
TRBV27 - CASSLRPPHRGANEKLFF
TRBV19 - CASSVGGQVGKTQYF
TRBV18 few CASSPDRRYQPQHF
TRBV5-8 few CASTQTGNNYGYTF
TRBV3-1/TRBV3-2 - CASSQDAAGGYTGELFF
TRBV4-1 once CASSQERGSATNEKLFF
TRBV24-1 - CATQRELPGVNTEAFF
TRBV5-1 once CASSKGQSGNTIYF
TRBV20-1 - CSATREYEQYF
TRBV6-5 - CASGTTARDTIYF
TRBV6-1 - CASSEFTGTGGHQPQHF
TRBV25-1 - CASSDWTGAQETQYF
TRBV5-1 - CASRANRDDYGYTF
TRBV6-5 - CASSQDRILQGYTF
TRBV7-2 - CASSLVASGGGKTQYF
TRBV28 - CASSLFSIGVSNQPQHF
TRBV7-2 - CASSSGQSNQPQHF
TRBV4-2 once CASSQDPTTDSPLHF
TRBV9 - CASSVWGENTEAFF
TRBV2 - CASSDGVAQPQHF
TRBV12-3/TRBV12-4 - CASSLIGTGEAFF
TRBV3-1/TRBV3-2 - CASSPGQGRSSGNTIYF
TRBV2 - CASSEGDRGGYTF